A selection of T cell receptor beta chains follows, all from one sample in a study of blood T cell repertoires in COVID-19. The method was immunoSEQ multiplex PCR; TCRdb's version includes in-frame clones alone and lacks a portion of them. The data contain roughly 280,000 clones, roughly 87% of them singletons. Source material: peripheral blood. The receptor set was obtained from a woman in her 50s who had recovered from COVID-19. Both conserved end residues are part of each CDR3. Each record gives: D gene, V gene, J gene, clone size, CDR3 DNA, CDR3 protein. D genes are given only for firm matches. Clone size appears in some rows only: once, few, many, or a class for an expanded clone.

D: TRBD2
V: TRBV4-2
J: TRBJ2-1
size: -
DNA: TGTGCCAGCAGCCAAGATATGGCGGCTAGCGGGATGGTAGGGCAGTTCTTC
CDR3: CASSQDMAASGMVGQFF

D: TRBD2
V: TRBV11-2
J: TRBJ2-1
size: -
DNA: TGTGCCAGCAGCTTACTAGCGGGAGGAGACAATGAGCAGTTCTTC
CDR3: CASSLLAGGDNEQFF

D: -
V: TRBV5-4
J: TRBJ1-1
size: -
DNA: TGTGCCAGCAGTCTTTTCGGACAGCTGAACACTGAAGCTTTCTTT
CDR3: CASSLFGQLNTEAFF

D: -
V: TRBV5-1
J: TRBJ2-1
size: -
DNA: TGCGCCAGCAGCTTCGCAGGGCCCAATGAGCAGTTCTTC
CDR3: CASSFAGPNEQFF

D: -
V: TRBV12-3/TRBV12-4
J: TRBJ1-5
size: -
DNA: TGTGCCAGCAGTTTTCTAACTCAGCCCCAGCATTTT
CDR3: CASSFLTQPQHF

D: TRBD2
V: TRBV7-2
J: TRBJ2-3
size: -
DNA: TGTGCCAGCAGCTTCACTAGCGGGAGGCCTTCACAGGATACGCAGTATTTT
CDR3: CASSFTSGRPSQDTQYF

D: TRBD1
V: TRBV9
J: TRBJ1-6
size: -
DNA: TGTGCCAGCAGGAACAGGGGGAATAATTCACCCCTCCACTTT
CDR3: CASRNRGNNSPLHF

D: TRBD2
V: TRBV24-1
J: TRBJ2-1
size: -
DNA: TGTGCCACCAGTGAGAAGGTTACTAGCGGGGGGACGTGGGTGGAGCAGTTCTTC
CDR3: CATSEKVTSGGTWVEQFF

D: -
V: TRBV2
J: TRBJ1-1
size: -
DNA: TGTGCCAGCAGTGAATCGTGGTTAATCCCAAAAGCTAACACTGAAGCTTTCTTT
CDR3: CASSESWLIPKANTEAFF

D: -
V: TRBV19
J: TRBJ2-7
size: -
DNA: TGTGCCAGTAGACAGGACGGCACCTACGAGCAGTACTTC
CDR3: CASRQDGTYEQYF

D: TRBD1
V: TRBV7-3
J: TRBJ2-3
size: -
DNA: TGTGCCAGCAGCTTAACAAGGGGGCGGCCAGATACGCAGTATTTT
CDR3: CASSLTRGRPDTQYF

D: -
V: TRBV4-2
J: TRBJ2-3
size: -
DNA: TGTGCCAGCAGCCAAGAAGGGGGGGGGAGCACAGATACGCAGTATTTT
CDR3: CASSQEGGGSTDTQYF

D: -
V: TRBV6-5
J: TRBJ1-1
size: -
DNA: TGTGCCAGCAGTTACTCCCCGGGTCTGAACACTGAAGCTTTCTTT
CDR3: CASSYSPGLNTEAFF

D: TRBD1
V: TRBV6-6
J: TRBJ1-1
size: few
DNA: TGTGCCAGCAGTACTCGGACAGGCGGCACTGAAGCTTTCTTT
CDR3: CASSTRTGGTEAFF

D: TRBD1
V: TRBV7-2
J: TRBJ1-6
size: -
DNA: TGTGCCAGCAGCTCAAACCGGGACAGGGGTGATAATTCACCCCTCCACTTT
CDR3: CASSSNRDRGDNSPLHF

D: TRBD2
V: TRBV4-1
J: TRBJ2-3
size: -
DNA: TGCGCCAGCAGCTACAGACTAGCGGGAGGTTGGAATACGCAGTATTTT
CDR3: CASSYRLAGGWNTQYF

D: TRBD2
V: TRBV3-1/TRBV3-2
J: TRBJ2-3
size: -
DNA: TGTGCCAGCAGCCAAGATCCAGCGGGGGGGGGCACAGATACGCAGTATTTT
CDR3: CASSQDPAGGGTDTQYF

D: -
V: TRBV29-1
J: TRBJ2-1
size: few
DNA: TGCAGCGTTGATGGGGGGGCGGTCAATGAGCAGTTCTTC
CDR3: CSVDGGAVNEQFF

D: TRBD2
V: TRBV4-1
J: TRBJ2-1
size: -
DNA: TGCGCCAGCAGCCAGGCCCTAGCGGGAGGGGACAATGAGCAGTTCTTC
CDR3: CASSQALAGGDNEQFF

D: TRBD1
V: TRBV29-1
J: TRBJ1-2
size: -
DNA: TGCAGCGTCTCCGCAGGGGGCAGTGGTGGCTACACCTTC
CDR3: CSVSAGGSGGYTF